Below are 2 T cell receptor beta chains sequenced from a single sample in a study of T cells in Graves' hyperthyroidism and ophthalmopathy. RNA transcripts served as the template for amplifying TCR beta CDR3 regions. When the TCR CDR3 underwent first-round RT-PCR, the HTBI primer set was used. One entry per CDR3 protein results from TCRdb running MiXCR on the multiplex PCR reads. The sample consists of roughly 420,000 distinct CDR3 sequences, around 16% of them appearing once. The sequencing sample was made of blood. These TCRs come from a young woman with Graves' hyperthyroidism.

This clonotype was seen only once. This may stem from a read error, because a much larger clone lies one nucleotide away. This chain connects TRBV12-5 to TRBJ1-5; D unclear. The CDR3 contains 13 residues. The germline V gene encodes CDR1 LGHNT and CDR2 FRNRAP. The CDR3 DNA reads TGTGCTAGTGATTTGGTAGGCAATCAGCCCCAGCATTTT. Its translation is CASDLVGNQPQHF.

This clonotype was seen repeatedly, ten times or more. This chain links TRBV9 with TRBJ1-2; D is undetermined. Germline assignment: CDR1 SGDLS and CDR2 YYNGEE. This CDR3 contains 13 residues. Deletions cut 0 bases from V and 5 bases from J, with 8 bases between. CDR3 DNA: TGTGCCAGCAGCGTAGATGGAAATTATGGCTACACCTTC. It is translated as CASSVDGNYGYTF. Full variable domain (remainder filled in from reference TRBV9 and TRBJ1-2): DSGVTQTPKHLITATGQRVTLRCSPRSGDLSVYWYQQSLDQGLQFLIQYYNGEERAKGNILERFSAQQFPDLHSELNLSSLELGDSALYFCASSVDGNYGYTFGSGTRLTVV.